Each of the 20 T cell receptor beta chains below was sequenced from the same sample in a study of T cell repertoires in aging, cancer and after chemotherapy (dated by TCRdb to the late 2010s). Genomic DNA extracted from peripheral blood, rather than sorted cells or RNA, was used as the source for amplification of TCR beta rearrangements. Sequencing instrument: Illumina MiSeq. Rearranged TRB sequences spanning V, D and J segments were amplified by multiplex touch-down PCR using a mixed TRB-A/B primer pool. Using fastp at Q25 and MiXCR, TCRdb reprocessed the public reads and kept productive beta chains. Here each entry gathers all rows of one CDR3 protein and keeps the most common genes and DNA. In all, the sample holds roughly 1,000 distinct CDR3 sequences, and 30% of those were seen once. The ten biggest clones cover 20% to 25% of the sample. The sequenced material came from blood. These receptors came from a human donor with a solid tumor.

Only a few counts were recorded for this clonotype. The chain carries TRBV7-9 and TRBJ2-1; 9 bases are shared with TRBD2. This CDR3 has 16 amino acids. The J segment lost 9 bases and the V segment lost 4 bases, leaving 13 bases of the junction unmatched. The germline V gene encodes CDR1 SEHNR and CDR2 FQNEAQ (reference sequence). Written as DNA, the CDR3 is TGTGCCAGCAGCTCTTACTACAGCGGGAGGCGGAGTGAGCAGTTCTTC. It yields the protein CASSSYYSGRRSEQFF.

This clonotype was seen only a few times. CDR3 protein: CASSLTSDEQFF. The CDR3 DNA reads TGTGCCAGCAGCCTTACTAGCGATGAGCAGTTCTTC. The gene calls are TRBV6-5 and TRBJ2-1, with TRBD2 identical over 7 bases. J lost 8 bases, V lost 6 bases, and 4 bases had no gene match. The germline gives CDR1 MNHEY, CDR2 SVGAGI. The CDR3 has 12 residues.

This clonotype counts as large. The rearrangement joins TRBV6-1 to TRBJ2-1; TRBD2 agrees at 13 bases. Unmatched junction bases numbered 3, after V lost 8 bases and J lost 2 bases. This CDR3 is 15 amino acids long. Germline V CDR1 and CDR2: MNHNS, SASEGT. This CDR3 is CASGGTSGAYNEQFF. The CDR3 coding sequence is TGTGCCAGCGGTGGGACTAGCGGGGCCTACAATGAGCAGTTCTTC.

The genes are TRBV20-1 and TRBJ2-7, with D unclear. The germline V gene has CDR1 DFQATT and CDR2 SNEGSKA (reference sequence). This CDR3 is built from 10 residues. V shed 6 bases and J shed 2 bases, with 5 bases lying between them. In nucleotides, the CDR3 is TGCAGTGCAAGCCCCTACGAGCAGTACTTC. Its protein product is CSASPYEQYF.

This chain links TRBV5-1 with TRBJ2-7, with a tentative D call TRBD2 (6 bases). Germline CDR1 reads SGHRS; CDR2 reads YFSETQ. Trimming cost V 0 bases and J 2 bases, with 15 bases left between them. The CDR3 contains 16 residues. The CDR3: CASSLGAGRGAYEQYF. DNA of the CDR3: TGCGCCAGCAGCTTGGGGGCGGGACGTGGGGCCTACGAGCAGTACTTC.

V gene TRBV5-1 combines with J gene TRBJ2-5; the D gene is possibly TRBD1 (6 bases). V dropped 3 bases and J dropped 6 bases, with 9 bases sitting between them. The V gene's germline CDR1 is SGHRS and CDR2 YFSETQ. The CDR3 sequence is 12 residues long. The CDR3 DNA is TGCGCCAGCAGCTCCCAGGGGCAGACCCAGTACTTC. This sequence encodes CASSSQGQTQYF.

This clonotype turned up a few times. This chain connects TRBV4-2 to TRBJ2-1, with a possible D match to TRBD2 (6 bases). Germline V gene lookup returns CDR1 LGHNA and CDR2 YNFKEQ. CDR3 length: 17 amino acids. V gave up 0 bases and J gave up 0 bases, with 12 bases separating them. The CDR3 nucleotides are TGTGCCAGCAGCCAAGAGCCCCACGGGAGCTCCTACAATGAGCAGTTCTTC. Translation gives CASSQEPHGSSYNEQFF.

For the CDR3, the DNA is TGCGCCAGCAGCTTGAGAGGGGGTGGGGATACGCAGTATTTT. It yields the protein CASSLRGGGDTQYF. This chain uses TRBV5-1 with TRBJ2-3, with TRBD1 as a possible D gene (6 bases). Per the germline V gene, CDR1 is SGHRS and CDR2 is YFSETQ. This CDR3 comprises 14 residues. V shed 1 base and J shed 6 bases, with 12 bases lying between them.

This clonotype occurred once. J is TRBJ2-4 and V is TRBV5-1, with TRBD1 identical over 8 bases. The trim removed 0 bases at V and 7 bases at J, leaving 6 bases unmatched. The CDR3 runs to 15 residues. Germline assignment: CDR1 SGHRS and CDR2 YFSETQ. DNA for the CDR3: TGCGCCAGCAGCTTGGGCCCCCAGGGGGCGAACATTCAGTACTTC. This sequence encodes CASSLGPQGANIQYF.

CDR3 amino acids: CASSRGQGGGELFF. The CDR3 coding sequence is TGTGCCAGCAGCCGGGGACAGGGCGGCGGGGAGCTGTTTTTT. The J gene is TRBJ2-2, the V gene TRBV14; 9 nucleotides line up with TRBD1. The CDR3 extends over 14 amino acids. The germline CDR1 and CDR2 sequences are SGHDN and FVKESK. V dropped 4 bases and J dropped 7; count of bases not matched to a gene: 4.

This clonotype is deemed large (0.1 to 1%). This chain connects TRBV15 to TRBJ2-1; the D is unclear. The CDR3 is 13 residues long. V lost 2 bases, J lost 7 bases, and 9 bases lay in between. Germline V gene sequence: CDR1 LNHNV, CDR2 YYDKDF (reference sequence). CDR3 amino acids: CATSRPAINEQFF. The CDR3 region has the DNA TGTGCCACCAGCAGACCGGCTATAAATGAGCAGTTCTTC.

This clonotype is classed as large. The chain links TRBV5-4 to TRBJ1-2, with D hard to call. Germline assignment: CDR1 SGHNT and CDR2 YYREEE (reference sequence). The V end was cut by 4 bases, the J end by 4 bases, with 17 bases between. This CDR3 contains 15 residues. CDR3 in DNA: TGTGCCAGCAGCGAACTCGGAAGCGGTCGCTATGGCTACACCTTC. Protein: CASSELGSGRYGYTF.

The gene calls are TRBV13 and TRBJ1-1; 7 nucleotides align to TRBD1. With V trimmed by 1 base and J by 0 bases, 2 bases remained unmatched. The CDR3 is 15 amino acids. Germline CDR1 PRHDT, CDR2 FYEKMQ (reference sequence). CDR3 in amino acids: CASSLEGTVNTEAFF. Here the CDR3 DNA reads TGTGCCAGCAGCTTAGAAGGGACAGTGAACACTGAAGCTTTCTTT.

The chain employs TRBV7-9 and TRBJ2-7, with D possibly being TRBD1 (6 bases). Between the trimmed V and J ends, which lost 3 bases and 0 bases, there was a span of 12 bases. Per the germline V gene, CDR1 is SEHNR and CDR2 is FQNEAQ (reference sequence). The CDR3 is 15 residues long. CDR3 protein: CASSFRGIPSYEQYF. For the CDR3, the DNA is TGTGCCAGCAGCTTCAGGGGTATCCCCTCCTACGAGCAGTACTTC.

By frequency in the sample, this clonotype is medium-sized. V and J are TRBV13 and TRBJ1-4; tentatively, D is TRBD1 (5 bases). Trimming took off 4 bases at V and 4 bases at J, with 16 bases between the two ends. This CDR3 spans 16 amino acids. Per the germline V gene, CDR1 is PRHDT and CDR2 is FYEKMQ (reference sequence). CDR3 sequence reads: CASSYLEGQGNEKLFF. The CDR3 coding sequence is TGTGCCAGCAGCTACCTGGAGGGGCAGGGTAATGAAAAACTGTTTTTT.

V usage is TRBV28 and J usage is TRBJ1-1; D is unresolved. Germline V gene lookup returns CDR1 MDHEN and CDR2 SYDVKM. V gave up 8 bases and J gave up 6 bases, with 19 bases separating them. The CDR3 loop spans 14 amino acids. CDR3 protein: CASVSDRGIAEAFF. CDR3 sequence (DNA): TGTGCCAGCGTGTCCGACCGGGGTATCGCTGAAGCTTTCTTT.

This clonotype was detected only a few times. The CDR3: CASSLAGTGGRNEQFF. CDR3 sequence (DNA): TGTGCCAGCAGCTTAGCCGGGACAGGGGGCCGTAATGAGCAGTTCTTC. The chain has TRBV7-9 and TRBJ2-1; TRBD1 matches at 12 bases. CDR3 length equals 16 residues. The junction had 4 bases not matched to a gene; V was cut back by 0 bases and J by 7 bases. Germline V gene lookup returns CDR1 SEHNR and CDR2 FQNEAQ (reference sequence).

Comments on this clonotype: A much larger clone differs from this one at a single base, so this may be a read error. CDR3 region: CAGSPGYQPQHF. CDR3 coding DNA: TGTGCCGGCTCCCCCGGGTATCAGCCCCAGCATTTT. This sequence joins TRBV27 and TRBJ1-5; D is undetermined. Germline V CDR1 and CDR2: MNHEY, SMNVEV (reference sequence). CDR3 length: 12 residues. V lost 11 bases and J lost 5, with 13 bases in between.

The rearrangement uses TRBV28 and TRBJ1-6; D not resolved. CDR3 length equals 13 residues. V was pared by 6 bases and J by 10 bases, with 13 bases between. Germline CDR1 MDHEN, CDR2 SYDVKM. The CDR3 nucleotides are TGTGCCAGCAGCGCCCAGCTCGCCTCACCCCTCCACTTT. Amino acids: CASSAQLASPLHF.

This clonotype turned up a few times. The chain combines TRBV7-9 with TRBJ2-2; D perhaps matches TRBD2 (6 bases). Per germline, CDR1 SEHNR and CDR2 FQNEAQ (reference sequence). V was shortened by 8 bases and J by 0 bases, with 16 bases between the two germline ends. The CDR3 contains 16 residues. The CDR3 protein is CASGGNRAPNTGELFF. CDR3 coding DNA: TGTGCCAGCGGGGGGAACAGAGCTCCGAACACCGGGGAGCTGTTTTTT. Together with reference TRBV7-9 and TRBJ2-2, the CDR3 gives the full variable domain: DTGVSQNPRHKITKRGQNVTFRCDPISEHNRLYWYRQTLGQGPEFLTYFQNEAQLEKSRLLSDRFSAERPKGSFSTLEIQRTEQGDSAMYLCASGGNRAPNTGELFFGEGSRLTVL.